Below, 8 T cell receptor beta chains from the same sample are listed, as sequenced in a study of CD8 T cells in Susac syndrome. An input of roughly 0.5 to 1 ug of RNA was subjected to reverse transcription using random hexamers. TCRdb re-derived calls from the immunoSEQ multiplex PCR reads in MiXCR, one entry per CDR3 protein. This table has 95,000 to 150,000 distinct CDR3 sequences, 96% appearing once. The sequenced sample was CD4+ T cells from PBMCs. These receptors all come from a human donor with Susac syndrome.

The CDR3 loop reads CAWTSWDRLMNTEAFF. CDR3 sequence (DNA): TGTGCCTGGACCTCCTGGGACAGACTAATGAACACTGAAGCTTTCTTT. V and J are TRBV30 and TRBJ1-1; TRBD1 aligns across 7 bases. The CDR3 consists of 16 residues. Germline V gene sequence: CDR1 GTSNPN, CDR2 SVGIG (reference sequence). Losses at the gene ends were 4 bases for V and 0 bases for J; bases not matched to a gene: 11.

This chain uses TRBV12-3 or TRBV12-4 with TRBJ1-5, with 9 bases lining up with TRBD1. The junction had 10 bases not matched to a gene; V was cut back by 4 bases and J by 3 bases. This CDR3 has 17 residues. The DNA for the CDR3 is TGTGCCAGCAGTTCCCGGACGGGACAGGGAATCAATCAGCCCCAGCATTTT. It specifies CASSSRTGQGINQPQHF.

V is TRBV27 and J is TRBJ1-1, with D perhaps matching TRBD1 (5 bases). Germline-derived CDR1 and CDR2 are MNHEY and SMNVEV (reference sequence). V was cut by 5 bases and J by 4 bases, with 14 bases left in between. The CDR3 extends over 14 amino acids. The CDR3 is CASSIRGMATEAFF. The CDR3, as DNA: TGTGCCAGCAGTATAAGGGGTATGGCCACTGAAGCTTTCTTT.

V and J are TRBV12-3 or TRBV12-4 and TRBJ2-2, with 7 bases matching TRBD1. This CDR3 has 15 amino acids. V lost 7 bases and J lost 3; bases outside the gene matches: 8. DNA for the CDR3: TGTGCCAGCACCGTGAGAGGACAGGACACCGGGGAGCTGTTTTTT. Translation gives CASTVRGQDTGELFF.

This sequence joins TRBV25-1 and TRBJ2-7; perhaps D is TRBD1 or TRBD2 (5 bases each). The CDR3 extends over 14 amino acids. The ends were cut back, 3 bases at V and 0 bases at J, with 9 bases in the middle. Per the germline V gene, CDR1 is MGHDK and CDR2 is SYGVNS. The CDR3 loop is CASSESGSSYEQYF. For the CDR3, the DNA is TGTGCCAGCAGTGAGTCAGGGAGCTCCTACGAGCAGTACTTC.

The rearrangement joins TRBV5-4 to TRBJ1-1, with D hard to call. Germline CDR1 SGHNT, CDR2 YYREEE (reference sequence). Deletions cut 4 bases from V and 1 base from J, with 11 bases between. The CDR3 covers 14 residues. The chain's CDR3 is CASSPIERNTEAFF. The CDR3 region has the DNA TGTGCCAGCAGCCCTATTGAGAGGAACACTGAAGCTTTCTTT.

V usage is TRBV18 and J usage is TRBJ2-7; D is possibly TRBD1 (6 bases). V gave up 5 bases and J gave up 0 bases, with 14 bases separating them. The CDR3 is 15 amino acids. Looked up from germline, CDR1 is KGHSH and CDR2 is LQKENI. In DNA form, the CDR3 reads TGTGCCAGCTCAGGACAGACGGCTAGCTCCTACGAGCAGTACTTC. This gives the protein CASSGQTASSYEQYF.

The chain is built from TRBV4-2 and TRBJ2-6; D gene unclear. The V gene lost 4 bases and the J gene lost 1 base, with 5 bases spanning the gap. Germline V gives CDR1 LGHNA, CDR2 YNFKEQ. The CDR3 extends over 14 amino acids. CDR3 loop: CASSPESGANVLTF. DNA of the CDR3: TGTGCCAGCAGCCCCGAGTCTGGGGCCAACGTCCTGACTTTC.